A selection of T cell receptor beta chains follows, all from one sample in a study of blood T cell repertoires in COVID-19. Sequenced by immunoSEQ multiplex PCR; TCRdb stores in-frame clones only, minus some. The sample includes approximately 210,000 clones, 85% seen only once; the top ten take 0.9% to 0.95%. Sample: peripheral blood. Source of these receptors: a man aged 60 to 69 with COVID-19, enrolled during active disease. Both conserved end residues are part of each CDR3. Fields, in order: D gene, J gene, CDR3 length, clone size, V gene, CDR3 protein, CDR3 DNA. A D gene is named only where the DNA matches it firmly. The size field is filled for only some rows; it gives once, few, many or a size class.

D: -
J: TRBJ2-4
length: 16
size: -
V: TRBV28
CDR3: CASSTKGEGYKNIQYF
DNA: TGTGCCAGCAGTACCAAGGGTGAGGGATACAAAAACATTCAGTACTTC

D: TRBD1
J: TRBJ1-1
length: 15
size: few
V: TRBV7-9
CDR3: CASSETGGAGTEAFF
DNA: TGTGCCAGCAGCGAGACAGGGGGCGCCGGGACTGAAGCTTTCTTT

D: TRBD2
J: TRBJ2-1
length: 16
size: -
V: TRBV28
CDR3: CASSTSGTSSFNEQFF
DNA: TGTGCCAGCAGTACAAGCGGGACCTCTTCCTTCAATGAGCAGTTCTTC

D: -
J: TRBJ2-1
length: 12
size: -
V: TRBV2
CDR3: CASRRTTSIQFF
DNA: TGTGCCAGCAGGCGTACGACTAGTATCCAGTTCTTC

D: TRBD1
J: TRBJ2-7
length: 15
size: -
V: TRBV14
CDR3: CASSRRDRGSYEQYF
DNA: TGTGCCAGCAGTCGCCGGGACAGGGGCTCCTACGAGCAGTACTTC

D: -
J: TRBJ2-5
length: 15
size: -
V: TRBV19
CDR3: CASSNSWGLAETQYF
DNA: TGTGCCAGTAGTAATTCGTGGGGACTGGCAGAGACCCAGTACTTC

D: TRBD2
J: TRBJ2-1
length: 13
size: -
V: TRBV7-9
CDR3: CASSSGTSHEQFF
DNA: TGTGCCAGCAGCTCCGGGACTAGTCATGAGCAGTTCTTC

D: TRBD1
J: TRBJ2-2
length: 14
size: once
V: TRBV30
CDR3: CACSGQGGTGELFF
DNA: TGTGCCTGTTCCGGACAGGGGGGAACCGGGGAGCTGTTTTTT

D: TRBD1
J: TRBJ1-1
length: 16
size: -
V: TRBV27
CDR3: CASSLMYRGSNTEAFF
DNA: TGTGCCAGCAGCTTAATGTACAGGGGAAGCAACACTGAAGCTTTCTTT

D: -
J: TRBJ2-4
length: 15
size: -
V: TRBV28
CDR3: CASKRRGGTKNIQYF
DNA: TGTGCCAGCAAACGTAGGGGAGGAACCAAAAACATTCAGTACTTC

D: -
J: TRBJ1-2
length: 14
size: -
V: TRBV9
CDR3: CASSPAGTVYGYTF
DNA: TGTGCCAGCAGTCCCGCGGGGACCGTCTATGGCTACACCTTC

D: TRBD1
J: TRBJ1-5
length: 15
size: -
V: TRBV7-9
CDR3: CASSLDRGSNQPQHF
DNA: TGTGCCAGCAGCCTGGACAGGGGGAGCAATCAGCCCCAGCATTTT

D: TRBD1
J: TRBJ1-4
length: 15
size: once
V: TRBV13
CDR3: CASSTRDRANEKLFF
DNA: TGTGCCAGCAGCACCCGGGACAGGGCAAATGAAAAACTGTTTTTT

D: -
J: TRBJ2-5
length: 14
size: -
V: TRBV5-6
CDR3: CASSLAVGLETQYF
DNA: TGTGCCAGCAGCTTGGCAGTGGGGCTGGAGACCCAGTACTTC

D: -
J: TRBJ1-6
length: 15
size: -
V: TRBV28
CDR3: CASSLDSRRNSPLHF
DNA: TGTGCCAGCAGTTTAGACTCCAGAAGGAATTCACCCCTCCACTTT

D: TRBD1
J: TRBJ2-5
length: 16
size: -
V: TRBV7-3
CDR3: CASSLTGTGKGETQYF
DNA: TGTGCCAGCAGTTTAACCGGGACAGGGAAGGGAGAGACCCAGTACTTC

D: -
J: TRBJ1-2
length: 15
size: -
V: TRBV27
CDR3: CASSFGQRANYGYTF
DNA: TGTGCCAGCAGTTTTGGTCAGCGCGCTAACTATGGCTACACCTTC

D: TRBD2
J: TRBJ2-4
length: 15
size: -
V: TRBV28
CDR3: CATFREGLAKNIQYF
DNA: TGTGCCACATTTCGGGAGGGGTTGGCCAAAAACATTCAGTACTTC

D: TRBD1
J: TRBJ1-2
length: 14
size: -
V: TRBV18
CDR3: CASSPGQGVTGYTF
DNA: TGTGCCAGCTCACCCGGACAGGGGGTGACTGGCTACACCTTC

D: -
J: TRBJ2-7
length: 16
size: -
V: TRBV18
CDR3: CASSPPSLRGPHEQYF
DNA: TGTGCCAGCTCACCACCTAGCTTGCGGGGGCCCCACGAGCAGTACTTC

D: TRBD2
J: TRBJ2-1
length: 16
size: -
V: TRBV3-1/TRBV3-2
CDR3: CASSGGVGRANNEQFF
DNA: TGTGCCAGCAGCGGGGGGGTAGGACGGGCCAACAATGAGCAGTTCTTC

D: -
J: TRBJ2-5
length: 15
size: -
V: TRBV5-4
CDR3: CASSQADSFQETQYF
DNA: TGTGCCAGCAGCCAAGCCGACAGCTTCCAAGAGACCCAGTACTTC

D: -
J: TRBJ2-7
length: 12
size: -
V: TRBV5-8
CDR3: CASSLVNQLQYF
DNA: TGTGCCAGCAGCTTGGTAAATCAACTCCAGTACTTC

D: -
J: TRBJ1-6
length: 16
size: once
V: TRBV10-3
CDR3: CAISDPHTRSNSPLHF
DNA: TGTGCCATCAGTGACCCCCATACCAGGTCTAATTCACCCCTCCACTTT

D: -
J: TRBJ1-1
length: 16
size: -
V: TRBV27
CDR3: CASSLYGTSRDTEAFF
DNA: TGTGCCAGCAGTTTATACGGGACTTCTAGGGACACTGAAGCTTTCTTT

D: TRBD1
J: TRBJ2-5
length: 14
size: -
V: TRBV7-9
CDR3: CASSPGQGSETQYF
DNA: TGTGCCAGCAGCCCAGGACAGGGTTCAGAGACCCAGTACTTC

D: -
J: TRBJ1-2
length: 13
size: -
V: TRBV3-1/TRBV3-2
CDR3: CASSYGFDYGYTF
DNA: TGTGCCAGCAGCTACGGGTTCGACTATGGCTACACCTTC

D: -
J: TRBJ1-2
length: 13
size: -
V: TRBV29-1
CDR3: CSVTPPANYGYTF
DNA: TGCAGCGTGACACCTCCAGCTAACTATGGCTACACCTTC